This T cell receptor (beta chain) was profiled in a study of T cells expressing NK-cell markers. For the study at large: It was sorted CD3+CD56+NKG2C+, CD3+CD56+NKG2C- and CD3+CD56-NKG2C+ T cells that supplied the TCR beta repertoires. Study-level findings and limits: Where several donors were concerned, these clonotypes also led the CD3+CD56-NKG2C+ fraction.

Scientists made TCR beta cDNA using 5'RACE template switching with UMIs. TCRdb reprocessed the 5' RACE reads, keeping one entry per CDR3 protein, no DNA. This sample contains roughly 390,000 distinct CDR3 sequences. In regard to this clonotype: Antigen specificity is unknown.

The germline V gene has CDR1 SGHTA and CDR2 FQGNSA. There are 16 residues in the CDR3. J is TRBJ2-5 and V is TRBV7-2; TCRdb reports TRBD2, a call that lacks DNA to check it against. This clonotype was obtained from a man aged 18-75 years in good health. Sequenced material: blood T cells: a sorted CD56 or NKG2C T cell subset, CD4+ or CD8+ T cells, or bulk PBMC T cells (not recorded which). The CDR3 sequence is CASSRTSGGYQETQYF.